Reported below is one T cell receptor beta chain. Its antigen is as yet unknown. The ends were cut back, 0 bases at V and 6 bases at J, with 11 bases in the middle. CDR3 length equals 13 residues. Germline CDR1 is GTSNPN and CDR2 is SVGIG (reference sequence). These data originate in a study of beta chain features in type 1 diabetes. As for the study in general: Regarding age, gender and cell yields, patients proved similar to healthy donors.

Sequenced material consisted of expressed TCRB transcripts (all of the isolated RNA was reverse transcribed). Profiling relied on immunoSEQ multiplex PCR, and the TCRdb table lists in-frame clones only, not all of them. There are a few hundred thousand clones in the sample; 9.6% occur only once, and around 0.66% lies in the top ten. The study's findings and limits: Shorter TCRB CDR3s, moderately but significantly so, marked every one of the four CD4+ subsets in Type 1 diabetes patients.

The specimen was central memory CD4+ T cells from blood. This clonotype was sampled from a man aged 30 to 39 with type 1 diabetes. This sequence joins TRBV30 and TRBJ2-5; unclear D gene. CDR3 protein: CAWSVTGSQTQYF. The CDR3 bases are TGTGCCTGGAGTGTAACGGGTTCCCAGACCCAGTACTTC.